The 23 T cell receptor beta chains below all came from one sample that was sequenced in a study of shared clonotypes between healthy human individuals. Assay used: immunoSEQ multiplex PCR; TCRdb lists only in-frame clones, some missing. The profile covers under 600,000 clones, with around 97% appearing a single time and about 0.06% taken by the ten largest. The sequencing sample was made of naive CD4+ T cells sorted from blood. The subset here: CD45RA+ positively selected. Every receptor here comes from a woman in her twenties or thirties in good health.

This sequence joins TRBV5-1 and TRBJ1-1; 8 nucleotides match TRBD1. Losses at the gene ends were 0 bases for V and 4 bases for J; bases not matched to a gene: 5. CDR1 SGHRS and CDR2 YFSETQ come from the germline V gene. This CDR3 is 15 amino acids long. CDR3 in amino acids: CASSLGDRGGTEAFF. The CDR3 bases are TGCGCCAGCAGCTTGGGTGACAGGGGCGGCACTGAAGCTTTCTTT.

The chain is built from TRBV6-5 and TRBJ1-1; D uncertain. The CDR3 contains 13 residues. Per the germline V gene, CDR1 is MNHEY and CDR2 is SVGAGI. Trimming took off 6 bases at V and 1 base at J, with 9 bases between the two ends. This CDR3 is CASSRYRNTEAFF. CDR3 in DNA: TGTGCCAGCAGCCGATACAGGAACACTGAAGCTTTCTTT.

The V and J genes are TRBV6-1 and TRBJ2-1, with 13 bases matching TRBD2. CDR3 length: 13 amino acids. Germline values: CDR1 MNHNS, CDR2 SASEGT. Trimming took 9 bases from V and 9 from J; bases not matched to a gene: 5. Written as DNA, the CDR3 is TGTGCCAGTCGGACTAGCGGGAGAGTTGAGCAGTTCTTC. Amino acid sequence: CASRTSGRVEQFF.

The chain carries TRBV2 and TRBJ1-3, with a tentative D call TRBD1 (5 bases). Trimming took off 4 bases at V and 4 bases at J, with 14 bases between the two ends. CDR1 and CDR2 (germline): SNHLY, FYNNEI. The CDR3 sequence is 15 residues long. The CDR3 loop reads CASSGDRAVGNTIYF. The CDR3 region has the DNA TGTGCCAGCAGTGGGGACCGCGCAGTGGGAAACACCATATATTTT.

The rearrangement uses TRBV7-9 and TRBJ2-5, with TRBD1 matching 10 bases. In germline, CDR1 is SEHNR, CDR2 FQNEAQ (reference sequence). The CDR3 length is 15 residues. With V trimmed by 3 bases and J by 5 bases, 6 bases remained unmatched. The CDR3 is CASSFMGQGTETQYF. As DNA, the CDR3 is TGTGCCAGCAGCTTTATGGGACAGGGGACCGAGACCCAGTACTTC.

The rearrangement links TRBV14 to TRBJ2-1; D gene uncertain. The germline V gene encodes CDR1 SGHDN and CDR2 FVKESK. V was trimmed by 1 base and J by 10 bases, leaving 8 bases between them. The CDR3 contains 12 residues. The CDR3 nucleotides are TGTGCCAGCAGCCAAGTGGTTGGAGAGCAGTTCTTC. This sequence encodes CASSQVVGEQFF.

V gene TRBV27 combines with J gene TRBJ2-2; D is undetermined. Germline V gene data show CDR1 as MNHEY and CDR2 as SMNVEV (reference sequence). The V gene lost 1 base and the J gene lost 3 bases, with 3 bases spanning the gap. This CDR3 comprises 13 residues. CDR3 residues: CASSLWDTGELFF. In DNA, the CDR3 is TGTGCCAGCAGTTTATGGGACACCGGGGAGCTGTTTTTT.

This clone came up a few times. Other DNA sequences in the same sample also yield this CDR3. The chain links TRBV9 to TRBJ1-3; 9 positions match TRBD1. The ends lost 5 bases at V and 4 bases at J; junction bases unmatched: 1. Per germline, CDR1 SGDLS and CDR2 YYNGEE. This CDR3 region has 13 residues. The CDR3 DNA follows: TGTGCCAGCAGTGGGACAGGGGGAAACACCATATATTTT. Amino acid sequence: CASSGTGGNTIYF.

CDR3 nucleotides: TGTGCCAGCAGCAATTCAGGGGTACAAGTGAAGACCCAGTACTTC. Its translation is CASSNSGVQVKTQYF. The chain links TRBV2 to TRBJ2-5, with a possible D match to TRBD1 (6 bases). CDR1 and CDR2 from the germline V gene are SNHLY and FYNNEI. V was shortened by 6 bases and J by 6 bases, with 20 bases between the two germline ends. The CDR3 is made up of 15 amino acids.

As to this clone: The identical CDR3 is also encoded by other nucleotide sequences in the sample. The J gene is TRBJ2-3, the V gene TRBV9; D gene unclear. CDR3 length equals 13 residues. Germline CDR1 SGDLS, CDR2 YYNGEE. Trimming cost V 3 bases and J 3 bases, with 8 bases left between them. For the CDR3, the DNA is TGTGCCAGCAGCGCCCGCCCTACAGATACGCAGTATTTT. Translating it yields CASSARPTDTQYF.

V gene TRBV11-2 combines with J gene TRBJ1-3; 9 nucleotides agree with TRBD1. From germline, CDR1 is SGHAT and CDR2 FQNNGV. The V segment lost 4 bases and the J segment 7 bases; nucleotides outside the gene matches: 8. This CDR3 has 15 amino acids. CDR3 amino acids: CASSSNTGGRNTIYF. CDR3 sequence (DNA): TGTGCCAGCAGCTCAAATACAGGGGGCAGGAACACCATATATTTT.

The CDR3 DNA reads as TGTGCCAGCAGTTCAAAAGGGAGGCTCGGAAGCGACGAGCAGTACTTC. Amino acids: CASSSKGRLGSDEQYF. The chain employs TRBV6-6 and TRBJ2-5; possibly TRBD2 for D (6 bases). The J call may not be correct, given that the DNA end is closer to TRBJ2-7. This CDR3 contains 16 residues. Germline CDR1 is MNHNY and CDR2 is SVGAGI (reference sequence).

This clone occurred once. The rearrangement links TRBV9 to TRBJ2-7, with D perhaps being TRBD1 or TRBD2 (5 bases each). The ends were cut back, 3 bases at V and 0 bases at J, with 22 bases in the middle. This CDR3 has 18 residues. Germline V gene data show CDR1 as SGDLS and CDR2 as YYNGEE. This chain's CDR3 is CASSARALGAGYSYEQYF. The DNA for the CDR3 is TGTGCCAGCAGCGCGCGGGCCCTCGGGGCAGGTTACTCCTACGAGCAGTACTTC. The entire variable domain, with the rest obtained from reference TRBV9 and TRBJ2-7, is as follows: DSGVTQTPKHLITATGQRVTLRCSPRSGDLSVYWYQQSLDQGLQFLIQYYNGEERAKGNILERFSAQQFPDLHSELNLSSLELGDSALYFCASSARALGAGYSYEQYFGPGTRLTVT.

This clone was observed a single time. The CDR3 nucleotides read TGTGCCAGCAGTTACTCGGTTATTGGAGGCTACGAGCAGTACTTC. This encodes CASSYSVIGGYEQYF. This chain links TRBV6-5 with TRBJ2-7; D possibly corresponds to TRBD2 (5 bases). Per germline, CDR1 MNHEY and CDR2 SVGAGI. CDR3 length: 15 residues. V shed 0 bases and J shed 3 bases, with 12 bases lying between them.

J is TRBJ2-1 and V is TRBV10-3; 7 bases map to TRBD2. Germline CDR1 is ENHRY and CDR2 is SYGVKD. CDR3 length equals 16 residues. V lost 6 bases to trimming and J lost 9 bases; unmatched junction nucleotides: 17. CDR3 region: CAIRSPGTNPNGEQFF. CDR3 sequence (DNA): TGTGCCATCAGAAGTCCCGGGACTAACCCCAATGGTGAGCAGTTCTTC.

This chain joins TRBV5-1 and TRBJ2-5; D perhaps matches TRBD1 (6 bases). Germline V CDR1 and CDR2: SGHRS, YFSETQ. The CDR3 extends over 15 amino acids. Between the trimmed V and J ends, which lost 4 bases and 4 bases, there was a span of 17 bases. The CDR3 region has the DNA TGCGCCAGCAGCGTGGCCGGCAGGGGCGGAGAGACCCAGTACTTC. Its translation is CASSVAGRGGETQYF. The full variable domain, in which reference TRBV5-1 and TRBJ2-5 provide the parts outside the CDR3, is KAGVTQTPRYLIKTRGQQVTLSCSPISGHRSVSWYQQTPGQGLQFLFEYFSETQRNKGNFPGRFSGRQFSNSRSEMNVSTLELGDSALYLCASSVAGRGGETQYFGPGTRLLVL.

This clone was counted between two and nine times. This chain connects TRBV18 to TRBJ1-1; 7 bases are a match to TRBD1. V was clipped by 5 bases and J by 5 bases; unmatched bases: 8. Germline CDR1 KGHSH, CDR2 LQKENI. This CDR3 region has 14 residues. In nucleotides, the CDR3 is TGTGCCAGCTCAGTGGGACAGATCGGGACTGAAGCTTTCTTT. Translated, it gives CASSVGQIGTEAFF.

The gene calls are TRBV28 and TRBJ2-7; D is unresolved. The CDR3 has 13 residues. V dropped 5 bases and J dropped 1 base, with 9 bases sitting between them. Germline V CDR1 and CDR2: MDHEN, SYDVKM. CDR3 nucleotide sequence: TGTGCCAGCAGTCCCCCTGGTTCCTACGAGCAGTACTTC. Its protein is CASSPPGSYEQYF.

The rearrangement uses TRBV6-5 and TRBJ2-7, with D hard to call. The germline V gene encodes CDR1 MNHEY and CDR2 SVGAGI. Trimming stripped 6 bases from V and 3 bases from J, with 6 bases between. The CDR3 loop spans 11 amino acids. The CDR3 DNA reads as TGTGCCAGCAGGGTTTTCTACGAGCAGTACTTC. Its translation: CASRVFYEQYF.

The chain combines TRBV18 with TRBJ2-7, with a weak D call TRBD2 (6 bases). The CDR3 is 14 residues long. V was clipped by 2 bases and J by 3 bases, with 11 bases between them. In germline, CDR1 is KGHSH, CDR2 LQKENI. The CDR3 DNA sequence: TGTGCCAGCTCACCAGGAGGGACGGACTACGAGCAGTACTTC. It yields the protein CASSPGGTDYEQYF.

This clone was recorded only once. The V call is TRBV19, the J call TRBJ2-7; TRBD2 agrees at 9 bases. Germline values: CDR1 LNHDA, CDR2 SQIVND (reference sequence). This CDR3 contains 15 residues. V lost 0 bases, J lost 5 bases, and 5 bases stayed unmatched. CDR3 amino acids: CASSIESSGSDEQYF. CDR3 in DNA: TGTGCCAGTAGTATAGAGAGTAGCGGGAGTGACGAGCAGTACTTC. The whole variable domain, remainder taken from reference TRBV19 and TRBJ2-7, is DGGITQSPKYLFRKEGQNVTLSCEQNLNHDAMYWYRQDPGQGLRLIYYSQIVNDFQKGDIAEGYSVSREKKESFPLTVTSAQKNPTAFYLCASSIESSGSDEQYFGPGTRLTVT.

The CDR3: CASSQGGGAYSNQPQHF. The DNA of the CDR3 is TGTGCCAGCAGCCAAGGAGGGGGGGCCTATAGCAATCAGCCCCAGCATTTT. This rearrangement joins TRBV4-2 to TRBJ1-5; tentatively, D is TRBD1 (6 bases). Germline values: CDR1 LGHNA, CDR2 YNFKEQ. V lost 1 base to trimming and J lost 0 bases, with 13 bases between them. This CDR3 is built from 17 residues.

This clone appeared a single time. This chain joins TRBV5-1 and TRBJ2-7; 13 positions agree with TRBD2. CDR3 size: 14 residues. Germline values: CDR1 SGHRS, CDR2 YFSETQ. V shed 0 bases, J shed 8 bases, and the junction held 2 bases outside the gene matches. DNA of the CDR3: TGCGCCAGCAGCTTGGGGACTAGCGGGAGTCAGCAGTACTTC. As protein: CASSLGTSGSQQYF.